This T cell receptor beta chain comes out of a study of blood T cells in healthy people across ages. General study results and limits: Diversity estimated from one million T cells was considered an underestimate.

This CDR3 comprises 12 residues. Per the germline V gene, CDR1 is WNHNN and CDR2 is SYGVQD (reference sequence). Then a second PCR, running roughly 7 to 11 cycles, was carried out with a sample-barcoded 5' primer and a J-beta primer mix. TCRdb reanalysed the 5' RACE reads using MiXCR and keeps one entry per CDR3 protein. The sample records hundreds of thousands of distinct CDR3 sequences, roughly three fifths being singletons. This clonotype occurred once. What it binds is unknown. The rearrangement links TRBV10-1 to TRBJ2-7; maybe TRBD2 (5 bases). The end of the DNA is better explained by TRBJ2-5, so the J call may be wrong. The sequencing input was blood. This clonotype originated in a man in his sixties in good health. The DNA for the CDR3 is TGCGCCAGCAGTGAGACGGGGGAGACCCAGTACTTC. Translated, it gives CASSETGETQYF.